This T cell receptor beta chain was identified during a study of T cell responses to AZD1222 COVID-19 vaccine. Regarding the study as a whole: Regions 160-218 and 743-854 dominated among vaccine-associated CD4 TCRs spanning spike. Just a handful of AZD1222 recipients were seropositive at baseline. Sampling that yielded the repertoires occurred only after the peak T cell response.

With respect to this clone: No antigen is known for it.

The protocol was immunoSEQ multiplex PCR, while the TCRdb copy is restricted to in-frame clones and leaves out a portion. Counted here are around 110,000 clones, roughly 85% occurring once; the ten biggest clones make up roughly 3.7%. Germline CDR1 reads SEHNR; CDR2 reads FQNEAQ (reference sequence). This CDR3 has 15 residues. V was trimmed by 4 bases and J by 0 bases, leaving 11 bases between them. The chain carries TRBV7-9 and TRBJ2-3; D call uncertain. The sequence was collected from an adult in good health. Material: peripheral blood, obtained on day 0 of MenACWY control vaccination. CDR3 coding DNA: TGTGCCAGCAGCTCTCTCTCCCATAGCACAGATACGCAGTATTTT. This encodes CASSSLSHSTDTQYF.